These 23 T cell receptor beta chains were all obtained from the same sample, sequenced in a study of control samples from healthy donors and cancer patients. Using immunoSEQ multiplex PCR, the repertoire was profiled, and TCRdb retains in-frame clones only, with some absent. Here the sample spans 78,000 or so clones, about 88% being singletons. The sample consisted of blood. Source of these receptors: a woman in her forties or fifties in good health.

This chain joins TRBV2 and TRBJ1-1, with D unclear. The germline gives CDR1 SNHLY, CDR2 FYNNEI. The V end lost 11 bases, the J end lost 0 bases, and 13 bases lay between the germline ends. CDR3 length: 13 amino acids. The CDR3 region is CAGYGILNTEAFF. The CDR3 DNA is TGTGCCGGGTACGGGATCCTGAACACTGAAGCTTTCTTT. Filled out from reference TRBV2 and TRBJ1-1, the complete variable domain reads EPEVTQTPSHQVTQMGQEVILRCVPISNHLYFYWYRQILGQKVEFLVSFYNNEISEKSEIFDDQFSVERPDGSNFTLKIRSTKLEDSAMYFCAGYGILNTEAFFGQGTRLTVV.

This clone was counted between two and nine times. CDR3 loop: CAILGNYGYTF. DNA of the CDR3: TGTGCCATCCTGGGAAACTATGGCTACACCTTC. The chain employs TRBV14 and TRBJ1-2, with D unresolved. The CDR3 extends over 11 amino acids. Deletions cut 10 bases from V and 2 bases from J, with 8 bases between. Looked up from germline, CDR1 is SGHDN and CDR2 is FVKESK.

This chain links TRBV2 with TRBJ1-1, with 7 bases lining up with TRBD1. CDR3 length: 14 residues. Germline lookup yields CDR1 SNHLY and CDR2 FYNNEI. J lost 2 bases, V lost 9 bases, and 9 bases had no gene match. CDR3 in DNA: TGTGCCAGAGATGCGGGACAGCGAAACACTGAAGCTTTCTTT. Protein sequence: CARDAGQRNTEAFF. Based on the CDR3 plus reference TRBV2 and TRBJ1-1, the full variable domain is EPEVTQTPSHQVTQMGQEVILRCVPISNHLYFYWYRQILGQKVEFLVSFYNNEISEKSEIFDDQFSVERPDGSNFTLKIRSTKLEDSAMYFCARDAGQRNTEAFFGQGTRLTVV.

The genes are TRBV27 and TRBJ2-1; D unresolved. The CDR3 is 13 amino acids. Germline V gene sequence: CDR1 MNHEY, CDR2 SMNVEV (reference sequence). The V end was cut by 3 bases, the J end by 5 bases, with 8 bases between. The CDR3 region is CASSFSLNNEQFF. CDR3 sequence (DNA): TGTGCCAGCAGTTTTAGTTTGAACAATGAGCAGTTCTTC.

V usage is TRBV7-8 and J usage is TRBJ1-5, with a possible D match to TRBD1 (5 bases). The germline V gene encodes CDR1 SGHVS and CDR2 FQNEAQ. Deletions cut 3 bases from V and 4 bases from J, with 22 bases between. The CDR3 covers 18 residues. The CDR3 here is CASSFLVAGGSSNQPQHF. CDR3 nucleotides: TGTGCCAGCAGCTTTCTTGTCGCGGGGGGTAGTTCAAATCAGCCCCAGCATTTT.

The gene calls are TRBV25-1 and TRBJ1-4; D is perhaps TRBD1 (5 bases). Germline V gives CDR1 MGHDK, CDR2 SYGVNS. Trimming left V 3 bases short and J 3 bases short, with 8 bases between. CDR3 size: 14 residues. CDR3 amino acids: CASSDTGPNEKLFF. The DNA of the CDR3 is TGTGCCAGCAGTGATACGGGGCCTAATGAAAAACTGTTTTTT.

This chain connects TRBV11-2 to TRBJ1-3, with a tentative D call TRBD1 (6 bases). The CDR3 is made up of 12 amino acids. Germline CDR1 SGHAT, CDR2 FQNNGV. Trimming took off 7 bases at V and 8 bases at J, with 12 bases between the two ends. The CDR3 coding sequence is TGTGCCAGCACAGGGGAGTGGTACACCATATATTTT. It encodes CASTGEWYTIYF.

This clone was observed a single time. The chain couples TRBV7-2 to TRBJ2-7; no clear D. The CDR3 consists of 16 residues. V was trimmed by 1 base and J by 2 bases, leaving 15 bases between them. Germline-derived CDR1 and CDR2 are SGHTA and FQGNSA. The CDR3 DNA reads TGTGCCAGCAGCTTAGGTTTCGGCAATGCAGCCTACGAGCAGTACTTC. Translation gives CASSLGFGNAAYEQYF.

The V and J genes are TRBV5-8 and TRBJ2-3, with 8 bases lining up with TRBD2. Trimming took 2 bases from V and 4 from J; bases not matched to a gene: 3. This CDR3 contains 14 residues. Germline V CDR1 and CDR2: SGHTS, YDEGEE. This chain's CDR3 is CASSFSGEADTQYF. CDR3 in DNA: TGTGCCAGCAGCTTTAGCGGGGAAGCAGATACGCAGTATTTT.

The genes are TRBV9 and TRBJ2-2; 7 nucleotides match TRBD1. Trimming cost V 4 bases and J 1 base; bases outside gene matches: 10. In germline, CDR1 is SGDLS, CDR2 YYNGEE. The CDR3 is made up of 17 amino acids. The CDR3 spells CASSIQGPSMNTGELFF. The CDR3 coding sequence is TGTGCCAGCAGCATACAGGGGCCGAGTATGAACACCGGGGAGCTGTTTTTT. Looking up the rest from reference TRBV9 and TRBJ2-2 gives the full variable domain: DSGVTQTPKHLITATGQRVTLRCSPRSGDLSVYWYQQSLDQGLQFLIQYYNGEERAKGNILERFSAQQFPDLHSELNLSSLELGDSALYFCASSIQGPSMNTGELFFGEGSRLTVL.

This clone was observed a few times. J is TRBJ1-3 and V is TRBV12-5; D uncertain. CDR1 is LGHNT and CDR2 is FRNRAP in the germline V gene. The V gene lost 7 bases and the J gene lost 0 bases, with 7 bases spanning the gap. The CDR3 length is 13 residues. The CDR3 spells CASVGYSGNTIYF. CDR3 nucleotides: TGTGCTAGTGTAGGGTACTCTGGAAACACCATATATTTT.

V is TRBV30 and J is TRBJ1-3; 8 nucleotides line up with TRBD1. The CDR3 consists of 16 residues. Unmatched junction bases numbered 16, after V lost 3 bases and J lost 9 bases. CDR1 is GTSNPN, CDR2 SVGIG, per germline (reference sequence). The CDR3 is CAWSLVTPGQAGTIYF. The CDR3 bases are TGTGCCTGGAGCCTTGTAACACCGGGACAGGCAGGCACCATATATTTT.

The chain joins TRBV5-4 to TRBJ1-4; 8 positions agree with TRBD1. J lost 8 bases, V lost 0 bases, and 3 bases had no gene match. There are 14 residues in the CDR3. Germline CDR1 is SGHNT and CDR2 is YYREEE (reference sequence). The CDR3 loop reads CASSLGQGLEKLFF. The CDR3 DNA reads TGTGCCAGCAGCTTGGGACAGGGGTTGGAAAAACTGTTTTTT.

There are a few counts of this clone. This chain uses TRBV19 with TRBJ1-1; D might be TRBD1 (6 bases). V dropped 8 bases and J dropped 4 bases, with 8 bases sitting between them. The germline V gene encodes CDR1 LNHDA and CDR2 SQIVND (reference sequence). This CDR3 has 11 amino acids. CDR3 amino acids: CASGTFTEAFF. The CDR3 nucleotides are TGTGCCAGTGGGACATTCACTGAAGCTTTCTTT. Together with reference TRBV19 and TRBJ1-1, the CDR3 gives the full variable domain: DGGITQSPKYLFRKEGQNVTLSCEQNLNHDAMYWYRQDPGQGLRLIYYSQIVNDFQKGDIAEGYSVSREKKESFPLTVTSAQKNPTAFYLCASGTFTEAFFGQGTRLTVV.

J is TRBJ1-3 and V is TRBV4-2; 9 bases are a match to TRBD1. J was trimmed by 4 bases and V by 3 bases; bases with no gene match: 1. This CDR3 is built from 14 residues. In germline, CDR1 is LGHNA, CDR2 YNFKEQ. The CDR3 DNA reads TGTGCCAGCAGCCAGGACAGGGGCGGAAACACCATATATTTT. Amino acids: CASSQDRGGNTIYF.

The chain uses TRBV19 and TRBJ2-4, with D perhaps TRBD1 (8 bases). This CDR3 comprises 13 residues. V was trimmed by 5 bases and J by 16 bases, leaving 21 bases between them. The germline gives CDR1 LNHDA, CDR2 SQIVND (reference sequence). The CDR3 DNA reads as TGTGCCAGTAGTCCGGGAGGACAGGGATCGTGTTACTTC. Residues: CASSPGGQGSCYF.

This clone was seen only once. The rearrangement uses TRBV5-1 and TRBJ2-7; D not resolved. The CDR3 contains 13 residues. Germline V CDR1 and CDR2: SGHRS, YFSETQ. The V and J ends lost 5 bases and 0 bases respectively, with 9 bases between them. In DNA form, the CDR3 reads TGCGCCAGCAGGCGCGTGGACTCCTACGAGCAGTACTTC. Its translation is CASRRVDSYEQYF.

The chain couples TRBV19 to TRBJ2-3; 13 bases are a match to TRBD2. Germline assignment: CDR1 LNHDA and CDR2 SQIVND (reference sequence). The V segment lost 4 bases and the J segment 7 bases; nucleotides outside the gene matches: 8. The CDR3 spans 16 residues. The chain's CDR3 is CASSTPTSGGPNTQYF. The CDR3 bases are TGTGCCAGTAGTACCCCGACTAGCGGGGGGCCTAATACGCAGTATTTT.

This sequence joins TRBV4-2 and TRBJ1-5, with 8 bases matching TRBD1. CDR1 LGHNA and CDR2 YNFKEQ come from the germline V gene. The CDR3 sequence is 15 residues long. V shed 4 bases and J 1 base; nucleotides not matched to a gene: 3. For the CDR3, the DNA is TGTGCCAGCAGCCCAGGGACAGGAAGCAATCAGCCCCAGCATTTT. Translating gives CASSPGTGSNQPQHF.

The gene calls are TRBV20-1 and TRBJ1-1, with 7 bases that match TRBD1. J gave up 3 bases and V 3 bases, and 1 base lay outside the gene matches. The CDR3 is made up of 12 amino acids. Per germline, CDR1 DFQATT and CDR2 SNEGSKA (reference sequence). In DNA, the CDR3 is TGCAGTGCTAGTCAGGGGGACACTGAAGCTTTCTTT. Protein: CSASQGDTEAFF.

A single count supports this clone. The chain recombines TRBV7-9 with TRBJ2-4; no definite D call. Trimming shortened V by 4 bases and J by 8 bases, and 18 bases separated the two germline ends. Germline V gene lookup returns CDR1 SEHNR and CDR2 FQNEAQ (reference sequence). CDR3 length: 15 amino acids. CDR3 sequence: CASSYITVGIDIQYF. The CDR3 DNA sequence: TGTGCCAGCAGCTACATTACCGTCGGAATAGACATTCAGTACTTC.

The CDR3: CASSLAAGGPREQFF. The CDR3 nucleotides read TGTGCCAGCAGCTTGGCAGCGGGGGGGCCTCGGGAGCAGTTCTTC. V is TRBV11-2 and J is TRBJ2-1; 10 bases agree with TRBD2. J was trimmed by 10 bases and V by 3 bases; bases with no gene match: 9. The germline CDR1 and CDR2 sequences are SGHAT and FQNNGV. This CDR3 region has 15 residues.

This clone was counted a single time. The rearrangement links TRBV18 to TRBJ1-5; possibly TRBD1 for D (5 bases). The CDR3 loop spans 14 amino acids. Trimming took off 2 bases at V and 4 bases at J, with 9 bases between the two ends. Per germline, CDR1 KGHSH and CDR2 LQKENI. DNA for the CDR3: TGTGCCAGCTCACCAGGGGGGGGAAATCAGCCCCAGCATTTT. Its translation: CASSPGGGNQPQHF.